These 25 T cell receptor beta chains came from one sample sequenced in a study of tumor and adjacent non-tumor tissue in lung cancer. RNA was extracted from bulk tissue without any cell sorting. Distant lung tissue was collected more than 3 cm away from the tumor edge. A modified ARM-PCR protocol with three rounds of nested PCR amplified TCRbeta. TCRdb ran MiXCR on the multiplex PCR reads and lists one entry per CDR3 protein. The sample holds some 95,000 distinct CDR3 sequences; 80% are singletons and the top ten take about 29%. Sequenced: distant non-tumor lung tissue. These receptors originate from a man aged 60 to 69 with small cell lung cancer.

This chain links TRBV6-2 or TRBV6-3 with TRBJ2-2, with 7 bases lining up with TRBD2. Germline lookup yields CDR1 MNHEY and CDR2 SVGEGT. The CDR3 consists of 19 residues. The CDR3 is CVCSYPYPRVAGGTGELFF. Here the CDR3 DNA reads TGTGTCTGCAGTTACCCCTACCCCCGGGTAGCGGGCGGCACTGGAGAGCTGTTTTTT.

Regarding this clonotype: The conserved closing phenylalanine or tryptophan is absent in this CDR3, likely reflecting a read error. In DNA form, the CDR3 reads TGTGCTCGGGACAGGGGGCTTGGGAATGAGCAGTTCCTC. Amino acids: CARDRGLGNEQFL. The chain carries TRBV30 and TRBJ2-1; 12 positions match TRBD1. Germline lookup yields CDR1 GTSNPN and CDR2 SVGIG (reference sequence). The CDR3 runs to 13 residues.

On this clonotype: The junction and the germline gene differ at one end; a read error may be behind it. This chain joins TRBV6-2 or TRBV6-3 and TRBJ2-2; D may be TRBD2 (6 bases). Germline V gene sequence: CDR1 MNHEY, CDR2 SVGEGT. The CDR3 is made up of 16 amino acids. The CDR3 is CASSLTPSSNIGGLFF. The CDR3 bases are TGTGCCAGCAGTTTAACTCCTAGCTCGAACATCGGGGGGCTGTTTTTT.

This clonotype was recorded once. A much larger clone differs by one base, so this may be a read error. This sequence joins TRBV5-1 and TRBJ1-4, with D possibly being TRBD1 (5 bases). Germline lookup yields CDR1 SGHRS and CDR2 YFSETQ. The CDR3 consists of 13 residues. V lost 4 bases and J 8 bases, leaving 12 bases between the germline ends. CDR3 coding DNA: TGCGCCAGCAGCAAGGGACTCTCGGAAAAACTGTTTTTT. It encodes CASSKGLSEKLFF. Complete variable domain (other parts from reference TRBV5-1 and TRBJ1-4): KAGVTQTPRYLIKTRGQQVTLSCSPISGHRSVSWYQQTPGQGLQFLFEYFSETQRNKGNFPGRFSGRQFSNSRSEMNVSTLELGDSALYLCASSKGLSEKLFFGSGTQLSVL.

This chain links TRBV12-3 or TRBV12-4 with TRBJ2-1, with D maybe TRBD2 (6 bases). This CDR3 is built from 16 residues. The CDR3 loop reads CTSSLVSRYGENEQFF. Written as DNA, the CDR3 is TGTACTAGCAGTTTAGTAAGCCGGTATGGGGAGAATGAGCAGTTCTTC.

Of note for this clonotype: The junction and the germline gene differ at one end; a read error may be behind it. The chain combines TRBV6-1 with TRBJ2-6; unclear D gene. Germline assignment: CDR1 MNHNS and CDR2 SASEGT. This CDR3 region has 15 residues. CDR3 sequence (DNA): TGTGCCAACAGTCGACACGGCTCTGGGGCCAACGTCCTGACTTTC. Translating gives CANSRHGSGANVLTF.

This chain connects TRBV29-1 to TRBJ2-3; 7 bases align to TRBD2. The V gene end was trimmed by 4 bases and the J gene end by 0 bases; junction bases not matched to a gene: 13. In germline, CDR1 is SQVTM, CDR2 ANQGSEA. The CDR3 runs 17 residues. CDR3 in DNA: TGCAGCGTTGGAAGCCTATCGGGGACTACTAGCACAGATACGCAGTATTTT. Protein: CSVGSLSGTTSTDTQYF.

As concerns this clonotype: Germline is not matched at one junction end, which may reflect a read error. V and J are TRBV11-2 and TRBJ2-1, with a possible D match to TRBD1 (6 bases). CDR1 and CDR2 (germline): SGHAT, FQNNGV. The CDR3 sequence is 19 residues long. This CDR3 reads CAGTYILGADTNSHNEQFF. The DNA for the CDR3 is TGTGCCGGCACCTATATATTGGGGGCGGACACGAACTCCCACAATGAGCAGTTCTTC.

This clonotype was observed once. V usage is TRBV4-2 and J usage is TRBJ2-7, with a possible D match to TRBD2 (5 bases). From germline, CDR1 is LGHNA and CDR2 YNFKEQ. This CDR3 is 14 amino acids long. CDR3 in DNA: TGTACCAACAGCCAAGACCCGGAGGTCTACGAGCAGTACTTC. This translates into CTNSQDPEVYEQYF.

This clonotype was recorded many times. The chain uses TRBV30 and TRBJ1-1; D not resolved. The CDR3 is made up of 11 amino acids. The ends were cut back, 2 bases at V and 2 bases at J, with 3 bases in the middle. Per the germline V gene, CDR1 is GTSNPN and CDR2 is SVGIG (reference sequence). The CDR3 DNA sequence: TGTGCCTGGAGTAAAAACACTGAAGCTTTCTTT. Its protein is CAWSKNTEAFF.

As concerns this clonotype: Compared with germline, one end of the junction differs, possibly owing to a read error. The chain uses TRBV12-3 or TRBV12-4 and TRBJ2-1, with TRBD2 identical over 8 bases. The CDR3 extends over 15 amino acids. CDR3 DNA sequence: TGTGCCAGCAGTTTACGGTCTAGCGGGTACAATAAGCAGTCTTTC. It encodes CASSLRSSGYNKQSF.

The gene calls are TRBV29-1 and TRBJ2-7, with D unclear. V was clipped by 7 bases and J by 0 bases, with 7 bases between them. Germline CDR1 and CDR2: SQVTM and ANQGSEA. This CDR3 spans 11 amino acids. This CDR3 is CSDRNSYEQYF. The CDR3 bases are TGCAGCGACCGGAACTCCTACGAGCAGTACTTC.

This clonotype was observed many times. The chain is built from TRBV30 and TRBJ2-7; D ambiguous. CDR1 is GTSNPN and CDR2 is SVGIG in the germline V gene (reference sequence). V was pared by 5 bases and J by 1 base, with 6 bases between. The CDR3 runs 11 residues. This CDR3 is CAWPGSYEQYF. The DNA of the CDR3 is TGTGCCTGGCCGGGTTCCTACGAGCAGTACTTC. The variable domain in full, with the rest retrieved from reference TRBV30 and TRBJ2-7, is SQTIHQWPATLVQPVGSPLSLECTVEGTSNPNLYWYRQAAGRGLQLLFYSVGIGQISSEVPQNLSASRPQDRQFILSSKKLLLSDSGFYLCAWPGSYEQYFGPGTRLTVT.

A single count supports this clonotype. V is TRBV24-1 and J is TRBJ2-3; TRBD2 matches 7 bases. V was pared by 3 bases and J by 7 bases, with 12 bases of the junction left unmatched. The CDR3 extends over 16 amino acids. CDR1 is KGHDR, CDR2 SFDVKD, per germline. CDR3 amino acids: CATSDRGTNGFYTQYF. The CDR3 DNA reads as TGTGCCACCAGTGATCGCGGGACTAACGGTTTCTATACGCAGTATTTT.

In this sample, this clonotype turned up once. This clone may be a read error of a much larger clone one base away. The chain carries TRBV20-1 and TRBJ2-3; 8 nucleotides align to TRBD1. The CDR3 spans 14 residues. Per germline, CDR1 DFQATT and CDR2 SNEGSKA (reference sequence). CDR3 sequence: CSARPRTGSDMQYF. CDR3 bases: TGCAGTGCCCGCCCAAGGACAGGGTCAGATATGCAGTATTTT.

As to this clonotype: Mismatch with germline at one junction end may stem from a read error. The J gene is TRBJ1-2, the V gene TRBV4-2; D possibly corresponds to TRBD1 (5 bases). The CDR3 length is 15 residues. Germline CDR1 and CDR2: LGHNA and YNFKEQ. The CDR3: CASSQDLDSNCGYTF. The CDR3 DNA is TGTGCCAGTAGCCAAGACCTCGACAGCAATTGTGGCTACACCTTC.

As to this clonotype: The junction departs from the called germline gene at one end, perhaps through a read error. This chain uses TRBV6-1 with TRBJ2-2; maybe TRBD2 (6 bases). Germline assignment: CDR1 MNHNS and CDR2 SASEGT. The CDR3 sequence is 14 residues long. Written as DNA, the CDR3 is TGTGCCAGCTGGGGCCCCGCGTACACCGGGGGGCTGTTTTTT. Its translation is CASWGPAYTGGLFF.

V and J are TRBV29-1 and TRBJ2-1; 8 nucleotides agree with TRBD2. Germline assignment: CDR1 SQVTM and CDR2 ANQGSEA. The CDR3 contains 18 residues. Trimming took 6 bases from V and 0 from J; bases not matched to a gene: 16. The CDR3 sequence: CSVMEGGTSPISYNEQFF. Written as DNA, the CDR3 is TGCAGCGTGATGGAGGGAGGGACTAGTCCTATCTCCTACAATGAGCAGTTCTTC.

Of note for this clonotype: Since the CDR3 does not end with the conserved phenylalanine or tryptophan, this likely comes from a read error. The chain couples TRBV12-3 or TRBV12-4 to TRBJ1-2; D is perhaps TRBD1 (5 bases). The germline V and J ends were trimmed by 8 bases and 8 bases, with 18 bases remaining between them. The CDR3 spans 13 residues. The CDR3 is CASGTGREAGYTS. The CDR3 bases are TGTGCCAGCGGGACCGGCAGGGAGGCGGGCTACACCTCC.

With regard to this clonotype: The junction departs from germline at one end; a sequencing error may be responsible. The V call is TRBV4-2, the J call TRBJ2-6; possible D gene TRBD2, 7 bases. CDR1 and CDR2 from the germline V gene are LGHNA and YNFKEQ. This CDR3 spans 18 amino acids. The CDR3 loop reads CPSSQDTGGHSGANVLTF. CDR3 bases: TGTCCCAGCAGCCAAGATACGGGGGGACACTCTGGGGCCAACGTCCTGACTTTC.

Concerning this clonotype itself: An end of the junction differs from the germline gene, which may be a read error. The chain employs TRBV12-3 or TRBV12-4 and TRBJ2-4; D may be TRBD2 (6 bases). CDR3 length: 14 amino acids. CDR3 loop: CASCLASGGNIQYF. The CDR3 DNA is TGTGCCAGCTGTTTAGCAAGCGGAGGGAACATTCAGTACTTC.

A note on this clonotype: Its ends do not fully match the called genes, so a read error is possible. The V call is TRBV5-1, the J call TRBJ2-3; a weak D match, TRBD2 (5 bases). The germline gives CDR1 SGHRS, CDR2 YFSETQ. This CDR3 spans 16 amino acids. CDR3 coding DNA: TGCGCCAGCAGCTTGACGGGGAGTCAAGGCACAGAAACGCAGTATTTT. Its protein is CASSLTGSQGTETQYF.

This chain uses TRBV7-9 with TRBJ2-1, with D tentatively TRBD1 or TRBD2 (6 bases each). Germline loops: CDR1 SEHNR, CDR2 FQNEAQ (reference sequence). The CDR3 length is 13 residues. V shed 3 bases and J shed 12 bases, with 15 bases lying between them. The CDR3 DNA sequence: TGTGCCAGCAGCTTGAGGGGGGCCTATGGGCAGTTCTTC. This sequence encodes CASSLRGAYGQFF.

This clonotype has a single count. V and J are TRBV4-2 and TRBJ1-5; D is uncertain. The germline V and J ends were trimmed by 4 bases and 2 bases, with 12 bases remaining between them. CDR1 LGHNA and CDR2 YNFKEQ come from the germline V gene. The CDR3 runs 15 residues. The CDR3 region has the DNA TGTGCCAGCAGCCCCCGGTACAACGGCAATCAGCCCCAGCATTTT. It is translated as CASSPRYNGNQPQHF.

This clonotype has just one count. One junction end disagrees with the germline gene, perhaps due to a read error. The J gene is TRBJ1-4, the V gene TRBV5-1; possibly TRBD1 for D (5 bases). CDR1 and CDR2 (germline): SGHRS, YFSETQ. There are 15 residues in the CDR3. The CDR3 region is CASGLWGNHNDKLFF. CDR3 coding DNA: TGCGCCAGCGGCTTGTGGGGGAACCATAATGACAAACTGTTTTTT.